This T cell receptor (beta chain) came from a study of cytotoxic CD8 clonotypes in ibrutinib-treated CLL. Study-level background: Response material was collected after a median around 12 months of treatment, range 6 to 36.

Some clones are missing from TCRdb's copy, which holds only in-frame ones; the method was immunoSEQ multiplex PCR. The sample yields approximately 120,000 clones, around 80% seen once. Study-level points and caveats: The study found public clonotypes uncommon, contracting or stable on treatment.

This CDR3 spans 15 amino acids. J was trimmed by 5 bases and V by 5 bases; bases with no gene match: 6. Germline assignment: CDR1 SGHAT and CDR2 FQNNGV. Concerning this clone itself: The antigen remains unidentified.

This TCR came from a human donor with chronic lymphocytic leukemia. The rearrangement links TRBV11-2 to TRBJ1-6; 7 nucleotides agree with TRBD1. Sequencing used PBMCs, obtained after 24 months of ibrutinib treatment. The CDR3 coding sequence is TGTGCCAGCAGCACCTACAGGGGAAATAATTCACCCCTCCACTTT. Its translation is CASSTYRGNNSPLHF.